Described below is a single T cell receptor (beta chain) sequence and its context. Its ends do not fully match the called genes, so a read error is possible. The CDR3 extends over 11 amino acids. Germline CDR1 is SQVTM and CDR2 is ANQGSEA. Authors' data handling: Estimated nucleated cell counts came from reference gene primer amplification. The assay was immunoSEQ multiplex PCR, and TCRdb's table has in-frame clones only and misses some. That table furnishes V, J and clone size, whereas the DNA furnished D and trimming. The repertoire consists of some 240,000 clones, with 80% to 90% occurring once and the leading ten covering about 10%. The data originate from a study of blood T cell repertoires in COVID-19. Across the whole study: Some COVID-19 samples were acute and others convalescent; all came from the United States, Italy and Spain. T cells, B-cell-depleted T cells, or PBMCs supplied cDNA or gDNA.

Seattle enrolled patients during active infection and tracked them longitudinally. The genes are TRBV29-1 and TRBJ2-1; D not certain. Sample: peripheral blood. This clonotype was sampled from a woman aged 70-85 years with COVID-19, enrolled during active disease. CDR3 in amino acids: CSAEYYNEQFF. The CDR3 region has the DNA TGCAGCGCTGAATACTACAATGAGCAGTTCTTC.